This T cell receptor (beta chain) was recovered during a study of T cell repertoires in cytomegalovirus infection (dated by TCRdb to about 2019). For the wider study: Alongside well-studied HLA-B-restricted epitopes, the peptide stimulations were aimed at recently identified HLA-C-restricted CMV epitopes, whose presentation resists viral immunomodulation. The HLA type of each donor mattered for the analysis, because public TCR beta signatures pointed to carriage of CMV infection along with the matching HLA type. What the work shows at the level of the full study, not this receptor alone: The ex vivo response was dominated by HLA-C-restricted CMV-specific TCR beta clonotypes, and the single most frequent clonotype in two of eight donors was supplied by these HLA-C-restricted clonotypes. Cumulative frequency of public TCR beta family members discriminated carriers of CMV infection plus the relevant HLA type in this cohort and an independent roughly 350-donor cohort.

A distance of 14 bases separates the germline ends of V and J, which lose 4 bases and 4 bases respectively. There are 15 amino acids in the CDR3, from cysteine to phenylalanine inclusive. The DNA shown is the 45-base CDR3, in frame from base 1. CDR1 and CDR2 were assigned from the germline V gene (reference sequence) as SEHNR and FQNEAQ. This clonotype was recorded many times. Its recognized antigen is unknown. No much larger clone is present one base from it, and per-base qualities are unavailable. Sequencing was performed on an Illumina HiSeq 1500. The raw public reads went through TCRdb reprocessing: fastp at Q25, MiXCR clone calling, in-frame beta chains kept. Entries are consolidated by CDR3 protein sequence, retaining the most common genes and DNA. The sample has about 480,000 distinct CDR3 sequences on record, roughly a third of them singletons. The ten largest clones take up 15% to 20% of the sample.

The sample's treatment or condition label, in plain terms: in vitro stimulation with specific CMV peptide epitopes to enrich CMV-specific T cells. The receptor was isolated from a human donor in good health (CMV status not recorded). Some clones in this sample may be carry-over from other donors' samples. The chain joins TRBV7-9 to TRBJ2-1, with the D gene call left open. The source was cultured PBMCs, collected from culture after CMV antigen stimulation. The DNA sequence reads TGTGCCAGCAGCTCCTCCTCTAGATCGTACAATGAGCAGTTCTTC. The translation is CASSSSSRSYNEQFF.